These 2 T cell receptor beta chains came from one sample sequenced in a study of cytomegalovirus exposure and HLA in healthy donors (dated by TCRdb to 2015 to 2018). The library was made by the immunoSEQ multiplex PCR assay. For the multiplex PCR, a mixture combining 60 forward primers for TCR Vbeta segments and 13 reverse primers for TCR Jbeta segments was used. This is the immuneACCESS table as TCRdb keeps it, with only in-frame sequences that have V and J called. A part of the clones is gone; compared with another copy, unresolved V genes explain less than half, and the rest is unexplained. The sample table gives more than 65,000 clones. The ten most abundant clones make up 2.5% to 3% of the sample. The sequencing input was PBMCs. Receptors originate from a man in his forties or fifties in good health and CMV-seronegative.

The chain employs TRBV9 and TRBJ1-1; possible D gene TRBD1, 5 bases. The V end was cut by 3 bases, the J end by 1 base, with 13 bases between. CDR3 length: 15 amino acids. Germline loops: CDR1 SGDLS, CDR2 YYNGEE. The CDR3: CASSGWGGSNTEAFF. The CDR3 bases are TGTGCCAGCAGCGGTTGGGGGGGGTCGAACACTGAAGCTTTCTTT. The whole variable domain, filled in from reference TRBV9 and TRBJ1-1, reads DSGVTQTPKHLITATGQRVTLRCSPRSGDLSVYWYQQSLDQGLQFLIQYYNGEERAKGNILERFSAQQFPDLHSELNLSSLELGDSALYFCASSGWGGSNTEAFFGQGTRLTVV.

CDR3: CASSSLDRDEQYF. DNA of the CDR3: TGCGCCAGCAGCTCACTGGACAGGGACGAGCAGTACTTC. This chain joins TRBV5-1 and TRBJ2-7; 8 bases are shared with TRBD1. V was pared by 3 bases and J by 5 bases, with 4 bases of the junction left unmatched. Per germline, CDR1 SGHRS and CDR2 YFSETQ. This CDR3 is built from 13 residues.